The 7 T cell receptor beta chains reported below all come from one sample, sequenced in a study of blood T cell repertoires in COVID-19. Data came from immunoSEQ multiplex PCR; TCRdb stores just in-frame clones and leaves some out. The sample has 230,000 or so clones, about 90% seen once. The sample was peripheral blood. These receptors were taken from a man aged 40-50 years with active or convalescent COVID-19.

The chain recombines TRBV10-3 with TRBJ2-1; D unresolved. From germline, CDR1 is ENHRY and CDR2 SYGVKD. This CDR3 is built from 13 residues. The ends were cut back, 3 bases at V and 7 bases at J, with 10 bases in the middle. The CDR3 DNA sequence: TGTGCCATCAGTGACGGGTATGAAAATGAGCAGTTCTTC. Translated, it gives CAISDGYENEQFF.

The chain couples TRBV7-3 to TRBJ2-1; possible D gene TRBD1, 6 bases. Germline CDR1 is SGHTA and CDR2 is FQGTGA. Trimming shortened V by 3 bases and J by 3 bases, and 12 bases separated the two germline ends. The CDR3 extends over 15 amino acids. The CDR3 DNA follows: TGTGCCAGCAGCTTTACAGGGAACAACTACAATGAGCAGTTCTTC. This codes for CASSFTGNNYNEQFF.

CDR3 amino acids: CASSPRDRVHYGYTF. The CDR3 region has the DNA TGTGCCAGCAGCCCCCGGGACAGGGTGCACTATGGCTACACCTTC. The chain recombines TRBV3-1 (or the pseudogene TRBV3-2) with TRBJ1-2, with 9 positions matching TRBD1. Unmatched junction bases numbered 6, after V lost 4 bases and J lost 3 bases. CDR3 size: 15 residues. Germline V gene sequence: CDR1 LGHDT, CDR2 YNNKEL (reference sequence).

The chain has TRBV20-1 and TRBJ2-7; D ambiguous. The germline gives CDR1 DFQATT, CDR2 SNEGSKA (reference sequence). Trimming stripped 2 bases from V and 3 bases from J, with 5 bases between. CDR3 length: 11 amino acids. The CDR3 nucleotides are TGCAGTGCTAGAAACTTCTACGAGCAGTACTTC. Protein: CSARNFYEQYF.

The J gene is TRBJ1-5, the V gene TRBV10-3; TRBD1 aligns across 7 bases. This CDR3 has 15 amino acids. V dropped 6 bases and J dropped 2; count of bases not matched to a gene: 7. Looked up from germline, CDR1 is ENHRY and CDR2 is SYGVKD. The CDR3 DNA sequence: TGTGCCATCAGCCCACAGGGGACGGGCAATCAGCCCCAGCATTTT. This codes for CAISPQGTGNQPQHF.

This clone appeared once. The J gene is TRBJ2-1, the V gene TRBV27; 8 positions match TRBD2. V shed 3 bases, J shed 8 bases, and the junction held 9 bases outside the gene matches. This CDR3 has 15 amino acids. Germline-derived CDR1 and CDR2 are MNHEY and SMNVEV (reference sequence). The CDR3 DNA follows: TGTGCCAGCAGTTTCCCGGGCGGGGGGTATCATGAGCAGTTCTTC. It is translated as CASSFPGGGYHEQFF.

The rearrangement joins TRBV18 to TRBJ2-5; D remains unclear. The CDR3 is 14 amino acids. V was pared by 4 bases and J by 2 bases, with 11 bases between. Per the germline V gene, CDR1 is KGHSH and CDR2 is LQKENI. The CDR3 DNA reads TGTGCCAGCTCACGCGACTTCCTTCAAGAGACCCAGTACTTC. It encodes CASSRDFLQETQYF.